This TCR beta chain was found in a study of T and B cells in COVID-19 patients (dated by TCRdb to about 2020). Looking at the study overall: In this study, adaptive immunity was profiled in COVID-19 patients who either had active infection or had recovered, using TRB and IGH repertoire sequencing of peripheral blood. A recovered cohort was made up of 15 to 19 patients contributing approximately 20 samples, mostly after mild to moderate COVID-19 managed as outpatients. Patients in the recovered cohort had a median age of approximately 33 years, compared with just over 65 years for patients in the active-infection cohort. Critical illness requiring mechanical ventilation or ECMO was present in about 65% of the 20 patients in the active-infection cohort. Comorbidities linked to unfavorable COVID-19 outcome were present in about 90% of the roughly 20 patients in the active-infection cohort. The repository of TCR and BCR sequences included about 69 time points from roughly 35 patients, and more than 8 million TCR sequences were analysed. Two patients were in both the active and recovered cohorts because samples existed from active disease and from after recovery. An age-matched reference group of around 42 healthy donors negative for COVID-19 antibodies served as the comparison for repertoire analyses. Up to 9 follow-up blood samples were collected per patient, with some samples spanning different disease stages in the same individual. Broad study findings and their caveats: Blood samples obtained from mildly ill patients during symptoms, as well as early samples obtained from severe cases, were available only in scarce numbers. The cohort was judged too small for assessing how HLA contributes to COVID-19 susceptibility or severity. Specific T cell subsets (CD4+/Treg/CD8+) and sorted SARS-CoV-2-responsive or tetramer+ T cells had not yet been sequenced, and the corresponding sequencing experiments were ongoing. TRB repertoires were highly clonal in active COVID-19, whereas diversity and richness at recovery rose above healthy donor levels. In patients with COVID-19, the usage of TRBV/TRBJ genes was reported to be strongly skewed. A total of 2,331 exclusive TCR clusters, including approximately 30 low-pGen clusters, were found in the recovered cohort. Prospective validation of the reported TCR clusters was stated to be required before clinical use.

TCRdb records Illumina MiSeq as the sequencer. Multiplex PCR with BIOMED2 TRB-A/B primer pools was used to amplify the TRB rearrangements. Illumina-compatible adapters and 7-nucleotide sample barcodes were attached to the amplicons through two consecutive PCRs. Phusion HS II polymerase was used for all library PCRs. Amplicons were purified from gel with the NucleoSpin Gel and PCR Clean-up kit, quantified on Qubit, and pooled at about 3.7 nM. Amplicon pool quality was checked on an Agilent 2100 Bioanalyzer before Illumina next-generation sequencing. Per the source publication's procedure: MiXCR 3.0.8 with the default MiXCR reference library was used to annotate TRB rearrangements. Non-productive reads and sequences with fewer than 2 reads were removed, and each unique CDR3 nucleotide sequence was counted as one clone. Clonality, diversity, richness and V-J gene usage were computed in R 3.5.1. GLIPH2 was used to cluster TCRs based on CDR3 similarity, and OLGA was used to calculate the generation probabilities. Only GLIPH2 clusters containing at least four unique TCR clonotypes present in at least three individuals were kept. TCRdb reran the public reads through fastp at Q25 and MiXCR, keeping productive beta chains. Merged by CDR3 protein, the rows form single entries marked with the most common genes and DNA. The V and J calls shown here were made by TCRdb, not taken from the authors' results. Recorded for this sample are about 4,000 distinct CDR3 sequences; approximately 26% of them occurred a single time. The top ten clones comprise 19% of the sample.

The germline V gene yields MNHEY for CDR1 and SVGEGT for CDR2. Including the terminal cysteine and phenylalanine, the CDR3 comprises 16 residues. CDR3 DNA is the only sequence kept; it has 48 bases, read in frame from the first base. Compared with germline, V lacks 1 base and J lacks 5 bases; bases without a gene match: 7. Genomic DNA extracted from blood was used in amounts of about 220-550 ng for amplification of TRB repertoires. This clonotype was counted only a few times. No antigen is known for it. No much larger clonotype is one base removed from it; base qualities were not supplied. The chain is made from TRBV6-2 or TRBV6-3 and TRBJ1-5, with TRBD1 identical over 8 junction bases. This TCR was sampled from a human donor with active COVID-19. The sequenced material came from blood. The CDR3 corresponds to CASSYFDQGADQPQHF. The sequenced DNA is TGTGCCAGCAGTTACTTTGATCAGGGGGCTGATCAGCCCCAGCATTTT.